This T cell receptor (beta chain) was sequenced in a study of blood T cell repertoires in COVID-19. Looking at the study overall: T cells, B-cell-depleted T cells, or PBMCs provided the cDNA or gDNA that served as material.

With regard to this clone: Other DNA sequences within the sample encode an identical CDR3.

Assay: immunoSEQ multiplex PCR; the TCRdb copy retains only in-frame clones and omits some. Of some 330,000 clones in the sample, about 92% were seen once. The trim removed 6 bases at V and 9 bases at J, leaving 4 bases unmatched. This CDR3 spans 14 amino acids. Per the germline V gene, CDR1 is SNHLY and CDR2 is FYNNEI. The TCR was taken from a woman in her twenties or thirties who had recovered from COVID-19. The V and J genes are TRBV2 and TRBJ2-1; 14 bases are a match to TRBD2. The specimen sequenced was PBMCs or T cells enriched from blood (not recorded which). The DNA of the CDR3 is TGTGCCAGCAGGGGACTAGCGGGGGCGGGTGAGCAGTTCTTC. Translating it yields CASRGLAGAGEQFF. The full variable domain, in which reference TRBV2 and TRBJ2-1 provide the parts outside the CDR3, is EPEVTQTPSHQVTQMGQEVILRCVPISNHLYFYWYRQILGQKVEFLVSFYNNEISEKSEIFDDQFSVERPDGSNFTLKIRSTKLEDSAMYFCASRGLAGAGEQFFGPGTRLTVL.